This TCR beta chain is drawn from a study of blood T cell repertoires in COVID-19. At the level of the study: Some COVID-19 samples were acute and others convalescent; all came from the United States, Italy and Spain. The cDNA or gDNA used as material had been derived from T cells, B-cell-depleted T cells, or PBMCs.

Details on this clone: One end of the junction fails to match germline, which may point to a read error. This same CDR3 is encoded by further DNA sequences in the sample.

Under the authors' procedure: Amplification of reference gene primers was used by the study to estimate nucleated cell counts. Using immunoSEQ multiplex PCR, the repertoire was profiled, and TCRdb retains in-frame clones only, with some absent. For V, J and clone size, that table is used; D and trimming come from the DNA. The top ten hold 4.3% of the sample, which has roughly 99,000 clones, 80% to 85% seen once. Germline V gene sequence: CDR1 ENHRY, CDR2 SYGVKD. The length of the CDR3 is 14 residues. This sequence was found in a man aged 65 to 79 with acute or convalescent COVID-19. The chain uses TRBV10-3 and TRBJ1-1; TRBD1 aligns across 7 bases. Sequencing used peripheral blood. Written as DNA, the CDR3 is TGTGCCATCAGAACCGGGACAGTGAATACTGAAGCTTTCTTT. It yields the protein CAIRTGTVNTEAFF.